The clone carrying this T cell receptor (beta chain) was seen just once. Its antigen is still unknown. These data belong to a study of shared clonotypes between healthy human individuals. Study results and limitations: It was only blood that was sampled, and tissue repertoires likely differ.

Into CD45RA+ naive and CD45RA-negative memory subsets, the CD4+ cells were split. The CDR3 runs 12 residues. Trimming shortened V by 3 bases and J by 3 bases, and 9 bases separated the two germline ends. Germline CDR1 and CDR2: GTSNPN and SVGIG (reference sequence). Data came from immunoSEQ multiplex PCR; TCRdb stores just in-frame clones and leaves some out. The sample has about 1 million clones, roughly 80% seen once. The clonotype originates from a man aged 18 to 30 in good health. The V call is TRBV30, the J call TRBJ2-7; a possible D gene is TRBD2 (6 bases). The sample was memory CD4+ T cells sorted from blood. Noted subset: CD45RA-negative fraction. The CDR3 sequence is CAWSRENYEQYF. DNA of the CDR3: TGTGCCTGGAGCCGGGAGAACTACGAGCAGTACTTC.